This TCR beta chain was observed in a study of shared T cell receptors in the human thymus. The V gene lost 3 bases and the J gene lost 4 bases, with 19 bases spanning the gap. Germline CDR1 and CDR2: ENHRY and SYGVKD. This CDR3 spans 16 amino acids. The table came from immunoSEQ multiplex PCR; TCRdb's copy has only in-frame clones and leaves some out. The data contain some 400,000 clones, 95% of them singletons. Sequencing was done on a sample of thymocytes. The receptor was derived from a human donor. The J gene is TRBJ2-7, the V gene TRBV10-3; D might be TRBD1 (6 bases). The CDR3 coding sequence is TGTGCCATCAGTGATATAGACAGGAGAATTATGTACGAGCAGTACTTC. Translated, it gives CAISDIDRRIMYEQYF.